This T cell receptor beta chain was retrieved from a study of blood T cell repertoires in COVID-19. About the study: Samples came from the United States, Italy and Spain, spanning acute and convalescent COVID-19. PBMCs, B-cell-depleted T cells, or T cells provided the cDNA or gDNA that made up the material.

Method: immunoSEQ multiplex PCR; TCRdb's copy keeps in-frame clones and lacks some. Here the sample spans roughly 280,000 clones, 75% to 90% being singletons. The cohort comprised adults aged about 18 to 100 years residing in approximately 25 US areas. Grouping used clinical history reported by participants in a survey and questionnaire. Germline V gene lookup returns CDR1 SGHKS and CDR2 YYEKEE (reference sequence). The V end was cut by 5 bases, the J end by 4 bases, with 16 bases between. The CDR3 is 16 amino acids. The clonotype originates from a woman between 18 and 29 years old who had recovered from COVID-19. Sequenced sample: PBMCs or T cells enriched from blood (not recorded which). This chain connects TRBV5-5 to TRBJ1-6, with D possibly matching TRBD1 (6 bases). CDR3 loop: CASSPTGIRYNSPLHF. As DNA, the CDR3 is TGTGCCAGCAGTCCAACAGGGATTCGTTATAATTCACCCCTCCACTTT.